The rows below give T cell receptor beta chains drawn from one sample of a study of T-cell memory formation after mild COVID-19. TCRdb independently ran MiXCR on the 5' RACE reads; one entry per CDR3 protein. The repertoire holds under 200,000 distinct CDR3 sequences, with 11% as singletons. The sequencing sample was made of PBMCs or a T cell subset sorted from them (not recorded which). The receptors were gathered from a man between 18 and 29 years old who had mild COVID-19 (a few samples of this study predate the infection). Cell type and time point are not known. CDR3s include the opening cysteine and the closing phenylalanine or tryptophan. Fields, in order: clone size, D gene, V gene, J gene, CDR3 DNA, CDR3 protein. D genes are given only for firm matches. Clone sizes are given selectively: once, few, many, or a class where the clone is expanded.

NA	NA	TRBV20-1	TRBJ2-5	TGCAGTGCTAAGGCAGGGATGAGGGGGGAGGGAGAGACCCAGTACTTC	CSAKAGMRGEGETQYF
NA	NA	TRBV20-1	TRBJ2-5	TGCAGTGCTTCGCCCGGGGAGACCCAGTACTTC	CSASPGETQYF
NA	TRBD2	TRBV6-5	TRBJ2-4	TGTGCCAGCAGTAACCGGGCGGGGAGGGTGGCCAAAAACATTCAGTACTTC	CASSNRAGRVAKNIQYF
NA	NA	TRBV27	TRBJ2-7	TGTGCCAGCAGTGGGGGACCCTACGAGCAGTACTTC	CASSGGPYEQYF
NA	NA	TRBV10-3	TRBJ2-3	TGTGCCATCAGTGAGAGGCCCACAGATATGCAGTATTTT	CAISERPTDMQYF
NA	NA	TRBV7-2	TRBJ1-5	TGTGCCAGCAGCTTAGTGACTCAGCCCCAGCATTTT	CASSLVTQPQHF
many	TRBD1	TRBV7-6	TRBJ2-7	TGTGCCAGCAGCTTAAATGAGGGGGCCGGTTACGAGCAGTACTTC	CASSLNEGAGYEQYF
many	TRBD2	TRBV7-3	TRBJ2-3	TGTGCCAGCAGCTTAGGGAATAGCGGGGGGGGTAGCACAGATACGCAGTATTTT	CASSLGNSGGGSTDTQYF
many	NA	TRBV9	TRBJ1-5	TGTGCCAGCAGCCAGTGGGGGAGAGGTCCCGGCAATCAGCCCCAGCATTTT	CASSQWGRGPGNQPQHF
few	NA	TRBV12-3/TRBV12-4	TRBJ1-4	TGTGCCAGCAGTTTAGCTTCTGGGTCAGGCGAAAAACTGTTTTTT	CASSLASGSGEKLFF
few	NA	TRBV7-2	TRBJ1-2	TGTGCCAGCAGCTTAGCTTGGGAACCCCACTATGGCTACACCTTC	CASSLAWEPHYGYTF
NA	TRBD2	TRBV7-2	TRBJ2-1	TGTGCCAGCAGCTTTACGGGGGGATTCAATGAGCAGTTCTTC	CASSFTGGFNEQFF
NA	TRBD2	TRBV29-1	TRBJ2-3	TGCAGCGCCCAGCGGGGGAGCACAGATACGCAGTATTTT	CSAQRGSTDTQYF
NA	TRBD1	TRBV7-3	TRBJ2-2	TGTGCCAGCAGCCCGAACAGGGGCCTCACCGGGGAGCTGTTTTTT	CASSPNRGLTGELFF
few	NA	TRBV5-5	TRBJ1-2	TGTGCCAGCAGCTTGGTGGTGGGGAACTATGGCTACACCTTC	CASSLVVGNYGYTF
few	NA	TRBV29-1	TRBJ2-1	TGCAGCGTTGATTTGGGGGACACCTACAATGAGCAGTTCTTC	CSVDLGDTYNEQFF
few	NA	TRBV20-1	TRBJ2-7	TGCAGTGCTAGAGATCCCGCGGGACCAACCTACGAGCAGTACTTC	CSARDPAGPTYEQYF
NA	NA	TRBV6-2/TRBV6-3	TRBJ1-1	TGTGCCAGCACCCAAGAAGAAGGCTACACTGAAGCTTTCTTT	CASTQEEGYTEAFF
few	TRBD2	TRBV4-2	TRBJ2-1	TGTGCCAGCAGCCAAGATAGCGGGGGGGACAATGAGCAGTTCTTC	CASSQDSGGDNEQFF
NA	NA	TRBV6-5	TRBJ1-2	TGTGCCAGCAGTCTGGACAGCTTCTATGGCTACACCTTC	CASSLDSFYGYTF
many	NA	TRBV4-2	TRBJ1-5	TGTGCCAGCAGCCAAGGGGAGGATCAGCCCCAGCATTTT	CASSQGEDQPQHF
many	TRBD2	TRBV29-1	TRBJ2-7	TGCAGCGTCCAGCGGGGGAGCGAGCAGTACTTC	CSVQRGSEQYF
many	NA	TRBV11-2	TRBJ2-5	TGTGCCAGCAGCTTAGCCCCCCAGTGGTTAGGGGAGACCCAGTACTTC	CASSLAPQWLGETQYF
NA	NA	TRBV30	TRBJ1-2	TGTGCCTGGAGTTTAGGGGAAGGCTACACCTTC	CAWSLGEGYTF
few	TRBD2	TRBV4-1	TRBJ2-3	TGCGCCAGCAGCCAAGAAGGGATAGCGGGAGGCCGCACAGATACGCAGTATTTT	CASSQEGIAGGRTDTQYF
many	NA	TRBV20-1	TRBJ2-1	TGCAGTGCTAGACGAGGGATTGAGCAGTTCTTC	CSARRGIEQFF
many	NA	TRBV4-2	TRBJ2-7	TGTGCCAGCAGCATATCCAACAGCTACGAGCAGTACTTC	CASSISNSYEQYF
NA	TRBD1	TRBV12-3/TRBV12-4	TRBJ1-1	TGTGCCAGCAGTTTATGGGCAGGGGGTAAGAACACTGAAGCTTTCTTT	CASSLWAGGKNTEAFF
few	TRBD1	TRBV2	TRBJ1-1	TGTGCCAGCAGAAACAGGGGGACCACTGAAGCTTTCTTT	CASRNRGTTEAFF
few	NA	TRBV7-2	TRBJ1-3	TGTGCCAGCAGCAAAAGGGGGGGGAGCACCATATATTTT	CASSKRGGSTIYF
medium-sized	NA	TRBV5-1	TRBJ2-7	TGCGCCAGCAGCTTAGGACCGGCAAGCTCCTACGAGCAGTACTTC	CASSLGPASSYEQYF
few	NA	TRBV7-2	TRBJ2-5	TGTGCCAGCAGCTTAGACCACGAGCCAACCGCCGACTTTAGACAAGAGACCCAGTACTTC	CASSLDHEPTADFRQETQYF
NA	NA	TRBV25-1	TRBJ2-7	TGTGCCAGCAGTGAATCCTTGGACAGATATAACTACGAGCAGTACTTC	CASSESLDRYNYEQYF
NA	NA	TRBV9	TRBJ1-1	TGTGCCAGCAGCGCACGACCGGACACTCGGAGCGGCACTGAAGCTTTCTTT	CASSARPDTRSGTEAFF
few	NA	TRBV4-3	TRBJ1-1	TGCGCCAGCAGCGCCCACCTGGGGAACACTGAAGCTTTCTTT	CASSAHLGNTEAFF
once	TRBD1	TRBV20-1	TRBJ2-7	TGCAGTGCTAGTACCTCGGGACAGGGGACTGTGGGGCAGTACTTC	CSASTSGQGTVGQYF
few	NA	TRBV7-3	TRBJ1-1	TGTGCCAGCAGCAACCGGCAGGGGAACACTGAAGCTTTCTTT	CASSNRQGNTEAFF
many	TRBD1	TRBV6-5	TRBJ1-2	TGTGCCAGCAGTTATGGAGGGGGCGCTGGGCCAAACTATGGCTACACCTTC	CASSYGGGAGPNYGYTF
once	NA	TRBV28	TRBJ2-2	TGTGCCAGCAGGAGTCTAGAGGGGGGGCCCGGGGAGCTGATTTTT	CASRSLEGGPGELIF
NA	NA	TRBV5-1	TRBJ2-1	TGCGCCAGCAGCTTGGCCGGGAGGCAGGGGGCAGGGAATGAGCAGTTCTTC	CASSLAGRQGAGNEQFF
NA	NA	TRBV9	TRBJ2-5	TGTGCCAGCAGCGTAACAGAGGAGACCCAGTACTTC	CASSVTEETQYF
few	TRBD1	TRBV9	TRBJ1-1	TGTGCCAGCAGCGTAGGGTCAGGGGGCACTGAAGCTTTCTTT	CASSVGSGGTEAFF
few	NA	TRBV20-1	TRBJ2-2	TGCAGTGCTAGGATTCACCAGAACACCGGGGAGCTGTTTTTT	CSARIHQNTGELFF
few	NA	TRBV18	TRBJ1-1	TGTGCCAGCTCTCTTAATAACGGGGGCGTGAACACTGAAGCTTTCTTT	CASSLNNGGVNTEAFF
NA	NA	TRBV9	TRBJ2-5	TGTGCCAGCAGCGTAGATGCAGGACAAGAGACCCAGTACTTC	CASSVDAGQETQYF
few	TRBD1	TRBV6-5	TRBJ1-4	TGTGCCAGCAGTGGGACAGGGGAAAAACTGTTTTTT	CASSGTGEKLFF
many	NA	TRBV7-3	TRBJ2-5	TGTGCCAGCAGCGTGGACAGGGGGAAACTAGCGGGGATCCAAGAGACCCAGTACTTC	CASSVDRGKLAGIQETQYF
few	NA	TRBV9	TRBJ1-3	TGTGCCAGCAGCGTAGAGACATCAGGCGCTGGAAACACCATATATTTT	CASSVETSGAGNTIYF
many	TRBD2	TRBV12-3/TRBV12-4	TRBJ2-3	TGTGCCAGCAGTTTGCGGGGGGCCGCAGATACGCAGTATTTT	CASSLRGAADTQYF
NA	NA	TRBV5-1	TRBJ2-3	TGCGCCAGCAACAGGGCTGCTAGCACAGATACGCAGTATTTT	CASNRAASTDTQYF
NA	NA	TRBV10-3	TRBJ1-4	TGTGCCATCAGGGACGGTGCAACTAATGAAAAACTGTTTTTT	CAIRDGATNEKLFF
NA	NA	TRBV3-1	TRBJ2-5	TGTGCCAGCAGCCTCCGGGCAGACCAAGAGACCCAGTACTTC	CASSLRADQETQYF
NA	TRBD1	TRBV20-1	TRBJ1-6	TGCAGTGCTAGTCGGACAGGGGACAATTCACCCCTCCACTTT	CSASRTGDNSPLHF
NA	TRBD1	TRBV4-3	TRBJ2-3	TGCGCCAGCAGCATCCGACCGGGACAGAGCACAGATACGCAGTATTTT	CASSIRPGQSTDTQYF